This is a list of T cell receptor beta chains from one sample in a study of blood T cell repertoires in COVID-19. Method: immunoSEQ multiplex PCR; TCRdb's copy keeps in-frame clones and lacks some. The table has 15,000 to 20,000 clones, about 90% seen once. Sequencing input: peripheral blood. The receptor source for this set is a human donor in a cohort sampled during active COVID-19. Each CDR3 is given with its conserved first and last residue. The order of the fields is J gene, D gene, clone size, V gene, CDR3 protein, CDR3 DNA. A D gene is named only where the DNA matches it firmly. Not all rows give a size; the values are once, few, many and, for expanded clones, a class.

>TRBJ2-7|TRBD2|-|TRBV4-1
CASRRTSGSFNEQYF
TGCGCCAGCAGACGTACTAGCGGGAGTTTCAACGAGCAGTACTTC
>TRBJ2-7|-|-|TRBV13
CASSSTSEIYEQYF
TGTGCCAGCAGCTCGACTTCAGAGATCTACGAGCAGTACTTC
>TRBJ1-2|-|-|TRBV5-1
CASSLGQINYGYTF
TGCGCCAGCAGCTTGGGACAGATTAACTATGGCTACACCTTC
>TRBJ2-7|TRBD2|-|TRBV15
CATSILAESYEQYF
TGTGCCACCAGCATCCTAGCGGAATCCTACGAGCAGTACTTC
>TRBJ1-2|TRBD1|-|TRBV18
CASSPGQGLYGYTF
TGTGCCAGCTCACCTGGACAGGGCCTCTATGGCTACACCTTC
>TRBJ2-1|-|once|TRBV5-1
CASSSFGQKADNEQFF
TGCGCCAGCAGCTCTTTCGGACAGAAGGCCGACAATGAGCAGTTCTTC
>TRBJ1-1|TRBD1|-|TRBV5-1
CASSTPGQGFTEAFF
TGCGCCAGCAGCACTCCGGGACAGGGTTTCACTGAAGCTTTCTTT
>TRBJ2-1|-|once|TRBV29-1
CSVIRTVYNEQFF
TGCAGCGTCATAAGGACAGTCTACAATGAGCAGTTCTTC
>TRBJ1-1|-|-|TRBV2
CASSGQVNTEAFF
TGTGCCAGCTCAGGTCAGGTTAACACTGAAGCTTTCTTT
>TRBJ2-1|-|-|TRBV12-5
CASGPSFGGDEQFF
TGTGCTAGTGGTCCCTCATTCGGGGGTGATGAGCAGTTCTTC
>TRBJ2-5|TRBD2|-|TRBV5-1
CASSPRLAGGGETQYF
TGCGCCAGCAGCCCTAGACTAGCGGGAGGGGGAGAGACCCAGTACTTC
>TRBJ2-1|TRBD2|once|TRBV2
CASRPELAGGPEQFF
TGTGCCAGCAGGCCAGAACTAGCGGGGGGGCCTGAGCAGTTCTTC
>TRBJ2-7|-|-|TRBV6-4
CASGQGLFYEQYF
TGTGCCAGCGGGCAGGGGCTCTTCTACGAGCAGTACTTC
>TRBJ1-5|-|-|TRBV28
CASSSPVGGNQPQHF
TGTGCCAGCAGTTCCCCTGTGGGAGGCAATCAGCCCCAGCATTTT
>TRBJ1-5|-|few|TRBV7-8
CASSLAGQPQHF
TGTGCCAGCAGCTTAGCGGGCCAGCCCCAGCATTTT
>TRBJ1-6|TRBD1|-|TRBV6-5
CASRQPGQINSPLHF
TGTGCCAGCAGACAGCCGGGACAGATCAATTCACCCCTCCACTTT
>TRBJ2-3|TRBD1|-|TRBV18
CASSPGTGKDTQYF
TGTGCCAGCTCACCAGGGACAGGAAAAGATACGCAGTATTTT
>TRBJ1-2|-|-|TRBV12-3/TRBV12-4
CASSDISNYGYTF
TGTGCCAGCAGCGACATATCTAACTATGGCTACACCTTC
>TRBJ2-5|-|-|TRBV27
CASSPGSPQETQYF
TGTGCCAGCAGCCCAGGGTCTCCCCAAGAGACCCAGTACTTC
>TRBJ2-7|TRBD2|-|TRBV11-2
CASTPWRGDEQYF
TGTGCCAGCACCCCCTGGCGGGGGGACGAGCAGTACTTC
>TRBJ2-5|-|-|TRBV10-3
CAIREPRQETQYF
TGTGCCATCAGAGAGCCCAGACAAGAGACCCAGTACTTC
>TRBJ2-1|TRBD1|-|TRBV5-1
CASSAGQGINNEQFF
TGCGCCAGCAGCGCGGGACAGGGGATAAACAATGAGCAGTTCTTC
>TRBJ2-5|TRBD1|once|TRBV24-1
CATSDPGQGGETQYF
TGTGCCACCAGTGACCCGGGACAGGGGGGCGAGACCCAGTACTTC
>TRBJ2-7|TRBD1|-|TRBV18
CASSPFGTGGYEQYF
TGTGCCAGCTCACCCTTTGGGACAGGTGGTTACGAGCAGTACTTC
>TRBJ2-5|TRBD1|-|TRBV27
CASSLSGQGGETQYF
TGTGCCAGCAGTTTATCGGGACAGGGCGGGGAGACCCAGTACTTC
>TRBJ1-2|TRBD1|-|TRBV5-1
CASKPGTGAGGYTF
TGCGCCAGCAAGCCCGGGACAGGGGCGGGCGGCTACACCTTC
>TRBJ2-5|TRBD2|-|TRBV6-7
CASSYRRTSEEETQYF
TGTGCCAGCAGTTACCGACGGACTAGCGAGGAAGAGACCCAGTACTTC
>TRBJ2-1|-|-|TRBV12-3/TRBV12-4
CASSLPRYNEQFF
TGTGCCAGCAGTTTACCCCGGTACAATGAGCAGTTCTTC
>TRBJ2-5|TRBD2|-|TRBV5-6
CASSPRLAGQETQYF
TGTGCCAGCAGCCCCAGACTAGCGGGACAAGAGACCCAGTACTTC
>TRBJ2-3|TRBD2|-|TRBV7-3
CASSLRRLAGLTDTQYF
TGTGCCAGCAGCTTAAGGAGACTAGCGGGGCTCACAGATACGCAGTATTTT
>TRBJ2-7|TRBD1|-|TRBV4-1
CASSQELRGYEQYF
TGCGCCAGCAGCCAAGAGCTCAGGGGGTACGAGCAGTACTTC
>TRBJ2-1|TRBD2|-|TRBV19
CASSSGGNSYNEQFF
TGTGCCAGTAGTAGCGGGGGAAACTCCTACAATGAGCAGTTCTTC
>TRBJ2-1|TRBD2|-|TRBV5-1
CASSLFPSGRRYNEQFF
TGCGCCAGCAGCTTGTTTCCTAGCGGGAGACGATACAATGAGCAGTTCTTC
>TRBJ2-2|TRBD2|once|TRBV9
CASSGTSGRFGELFF
TGTGCCAGCAGCGGGACTAGCGGGAGGTTCGGGGAGCTGTTTTTT
>TRBJ2-5|TRBD2|-|TRBV3-1/TRBV3-2
CASQREDEETQYF
TGTGCCAGCCAGCGGGAGGATGAAGAGACCCAGTACTTC
>TRBJ2-1|-|-|TRBV6-2/TRBV6-3
CASSYETGGNTNEQFF
TGTGCCAGCAGTTACGAGACTGGGGGGAATACAAATGAGCAGTTCTTC
>TRBJ2-1|-|-|TRBV7-6
CASSLARSGGEQFF
TGTGCCAGCAGCTTAGCGCGAAGCGGTGGTGAGCAGTTCTTC
>TRBJ2-1|-|-|TRBV5-1
CASSTGLASYNEQFF
TGCGCCAGCAGTACCGGACTGGCCTCCTACAATGAGCAGTTCTTC
>TRBJ2-7|TRBD1|-|TRBV4-1
CASRHQRQGNEQYF
TGCGCCAGCAGACACCAAAGACAGGGGAACGAGCAGTACTTC
>TRBJ2-2|-|-|TRBV21-1
CASSKTGKSDTGELFF
TGTGCCAGCAGCAAAACCGGGAAAAGCGACACCGGGGAGCTGTTTTTT